This T cell receptor (beta chain) appears in the sequencing data of a study of identical twins. The CDR3 loop spans 14 amino acids. The V gene lost 7 bases and the J gene lost 6 bases, with 17 bases spanning the gap. CDR1 is MNHNS and CDR2 is SASEGT in the germline V gene. This clonotype was seen a few times. What it recognizes is unknown. TCRdb reprocessed the 5' RACE reads with MiXCR, giving one entry per CDR3 protein. The repertoire holds roughly 1.6 million distinct CDR3 sequences, with less than 40% as singletons. Findings and caveats of the study: Zero-insertion analyses might be partly confounded by invariant T cells like MAIT and iNKT.

The gene calls are TRBV6-1 and TRBJ2-3, with D possibly being TRBD2 (5 bases). Source material: cord blood. This receptor was identified in a newborn girl in good health. This chain's CDR3 is CASNHGLASDTQYF. The CDR3 DNA reads as TGTGCCAGCAACCACGGGCTAGCTTCCGATACGCAGTATTTT.